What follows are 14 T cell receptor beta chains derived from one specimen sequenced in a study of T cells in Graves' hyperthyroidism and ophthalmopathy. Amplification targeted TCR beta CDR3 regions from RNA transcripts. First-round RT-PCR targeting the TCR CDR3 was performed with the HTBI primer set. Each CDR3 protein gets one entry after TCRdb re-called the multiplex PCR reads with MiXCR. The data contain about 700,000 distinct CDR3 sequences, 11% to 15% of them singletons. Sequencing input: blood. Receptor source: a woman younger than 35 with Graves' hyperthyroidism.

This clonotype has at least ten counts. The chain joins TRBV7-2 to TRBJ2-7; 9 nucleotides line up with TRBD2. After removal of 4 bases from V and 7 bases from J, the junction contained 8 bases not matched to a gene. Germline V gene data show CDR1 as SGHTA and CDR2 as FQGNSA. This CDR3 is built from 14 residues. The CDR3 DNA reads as TGTGCCAGCAGCTCCAGTGGAGCGGGAGGAGAGCAGTACTTC. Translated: CASSSSGAGGEQYF.

CDR3 DNA sequence: TGTGCTAGTGGACAATCGTCCGGGACAGAAGCTTTCTTT. It encodes CASGQSSGTEAFF. The gene calls are TRBV12-5 and TRBJ1-1; maybe TRBD1 (6 bases). The CDR3 covers 13 residues. The germline V gene encodes CDR1 LGHNT and CDR2 FRNRAP. V lost 6 bases and J 8 bases, leaving 16 bases between the germline ends.

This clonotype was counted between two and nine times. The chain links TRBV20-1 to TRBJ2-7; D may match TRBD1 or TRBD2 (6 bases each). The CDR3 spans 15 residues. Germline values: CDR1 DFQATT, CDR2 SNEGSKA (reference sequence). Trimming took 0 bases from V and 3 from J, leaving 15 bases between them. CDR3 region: CSAREPLGGSYEQYF. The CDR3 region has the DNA TGCAGTGCTAGAGAGCCCCTAGGGGGGAGCTACGAGCAGTACTTC.

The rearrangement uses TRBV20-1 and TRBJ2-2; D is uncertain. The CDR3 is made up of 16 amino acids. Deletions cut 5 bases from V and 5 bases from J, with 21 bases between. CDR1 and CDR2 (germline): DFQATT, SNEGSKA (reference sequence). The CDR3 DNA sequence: TGCAGTGCTGCCCCCTGGGGTATAACGAGGACCGGGGAGCTGTTTTTT. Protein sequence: CSAAPWGITRTGELFF.

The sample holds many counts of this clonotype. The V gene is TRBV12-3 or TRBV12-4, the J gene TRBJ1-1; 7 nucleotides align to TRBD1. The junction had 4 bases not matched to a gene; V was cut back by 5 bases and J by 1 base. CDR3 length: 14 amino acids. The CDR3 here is CASSPRQGNTEAFF. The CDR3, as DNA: TGTGCCAGCAGTCCTCGACAGGGGAACACTGAAGCTTTCTTT.

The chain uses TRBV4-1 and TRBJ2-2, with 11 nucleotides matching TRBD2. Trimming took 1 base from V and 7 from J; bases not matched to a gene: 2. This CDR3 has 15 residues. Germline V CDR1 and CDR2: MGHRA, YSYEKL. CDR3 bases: TGCGCCAGCAGCCAAGGACTAGCGGGGCGCGGGGAGCTGTTTTTT. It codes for CASSQGLAGRGELFF.

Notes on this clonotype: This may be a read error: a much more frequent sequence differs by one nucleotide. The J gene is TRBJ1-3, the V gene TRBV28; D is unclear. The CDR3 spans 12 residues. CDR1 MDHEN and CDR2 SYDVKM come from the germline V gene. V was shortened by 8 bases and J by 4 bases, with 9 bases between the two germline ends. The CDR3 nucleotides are TGTGCCAGCGGTTGGCGAGGAAACACCATATATTTT. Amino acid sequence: CASGWRGNTIYF.

CDR3: CASSLVVVRDSYNEQFF. Written as DNA, the CDR3 is TGTGCCAGCAGCTTAGTCGTAGTGAGGGACTCCTACAATGAGCAGTTCTTC. The genes are TRBV7-9 and TRBJ2-1, with D maybe TRBD2 (5 bases). The CDR3 extends over 17 amino acids. Germline-derived CDR1 and CDR2 are SEHNR and FQNEAQ (reference sequence). V shed 1 base and J shed 0 bases, with 13 bases lying between them.

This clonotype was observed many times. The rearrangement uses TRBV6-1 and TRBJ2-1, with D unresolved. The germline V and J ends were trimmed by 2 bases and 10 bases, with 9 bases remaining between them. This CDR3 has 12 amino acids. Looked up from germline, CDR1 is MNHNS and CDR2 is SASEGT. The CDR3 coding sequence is TGTGCCAGCAGTGAAAGGCGAGAGGAGCAGTTCTTC. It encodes CASSERREEQFF.

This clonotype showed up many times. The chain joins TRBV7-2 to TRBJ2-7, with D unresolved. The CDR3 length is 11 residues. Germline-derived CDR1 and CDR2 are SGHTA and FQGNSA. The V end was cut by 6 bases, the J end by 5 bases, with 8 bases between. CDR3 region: CASSSSNEQYF. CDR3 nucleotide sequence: TGTGCCAGCAGTTCCTCTAACGAGCAGTACTTC.

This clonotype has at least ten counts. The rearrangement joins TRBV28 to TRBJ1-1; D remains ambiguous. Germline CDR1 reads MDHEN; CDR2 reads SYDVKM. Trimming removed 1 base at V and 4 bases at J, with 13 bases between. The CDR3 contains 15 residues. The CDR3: CASSLFRAPATEAFF. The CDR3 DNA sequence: TGTGCCAGCAGTTTATTCCGGGCCCCGGCCACTGAAGCTTTCTTT. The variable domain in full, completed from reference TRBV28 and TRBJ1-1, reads DVKVTQSSRYLVKRTGEKVFLECVQDMDHENMFWYRQDPGLGLRLIYFSYDVKMKEKGDIPEGYSVSREKKERFSLILESASTNQTSMYLCASSLFRAPATEAFFGQGTRLTVV.

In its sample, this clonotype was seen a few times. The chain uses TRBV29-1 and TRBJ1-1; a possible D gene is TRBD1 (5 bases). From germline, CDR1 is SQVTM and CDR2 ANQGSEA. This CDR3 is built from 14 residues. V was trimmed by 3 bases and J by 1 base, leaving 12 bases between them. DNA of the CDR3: TGCAGCGTTGATGAGCCGGGGCGGAACACTGAAGCTTTCTTT. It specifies CSVDEPGRNTEAFF.

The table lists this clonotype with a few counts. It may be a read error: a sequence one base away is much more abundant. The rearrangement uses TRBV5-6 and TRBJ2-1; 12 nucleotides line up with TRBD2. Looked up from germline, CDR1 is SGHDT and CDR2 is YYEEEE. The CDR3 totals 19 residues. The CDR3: CASRPRTSGNSMDYDEQFF. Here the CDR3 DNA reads TGTGCCAGCAGACCGAGGACTAGCGGGAACTCTATGGACTACGATGAGCAGTTCTTC.

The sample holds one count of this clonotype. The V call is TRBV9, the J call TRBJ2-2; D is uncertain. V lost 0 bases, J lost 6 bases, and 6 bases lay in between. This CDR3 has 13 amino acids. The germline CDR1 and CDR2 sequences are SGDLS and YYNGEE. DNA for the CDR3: TGTGCCAGCAGCGTAGACGACTCCGGGGAGCTGTTTTTT. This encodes CASSVDDSGELFF.